These T cell receptor beta chains were read from a single sample in a study of T-cell memory formation after mild COVID-19. TCRdb re-called the 5' RACE reads through MiXCR, storing one row per CDR3 protein. This sample has about 50,000 distinct CDR3 sequences, with 9.3% found just once. The sample taken for sequencing was PBMCs or a T cell subset sorted from them (not recorded which). These receptors originate from an adult woman who had mild COVID-19 (a few samples of this study predate the infection). Cell type and time point are not known. Each CDR3 is given with its conserved first and last residue.

v_call	cdr3_length	j_call	cdr3_aa
TRBV9	17	TRBJ2-2	CASSVEPSGGLSGELFF
TRBV5-1	17	TRBJ2-7	CASSLATSGGSSYEQYF
TRBV9	15	TRBJ1-5	CASSPTGTSNQPQHF
TRBV9	15	TRBJ1-4	CASSPRGQGGEKLFF
TRBV5-1	14	TRBJ2-3	CASSLDGSTDTQYF
TRBV6-5	18	TRBJ2-5	CASSYFREAAGVSETQYF
TRBV5-1	14	TRBJ2-1	CASSLVGGVDEQFF
TRBV6-2/TRBV6-3	13	TRBJ2-7	CASTSDRRYEQYF
TRBV11-2	13	TRBJ1-6	CASSFTGDSPLHF
TRBV20-1	16	TRBJ1-6	CSARDPWDRENSPLHF